This entry features one T cell receptor (beta chain) sequence. Its antigen is unknown. It has no much larger one-base neighbor in the sample; base qualities were not kept. The germline V gene encodes CDR1 LNHDA and CDR2 SQIVND (reference sequence). The CDR3 measures 14 amino acids from cysteine to phenylalanine. Only CDR3 DNA remains: 42 bases, in frame from the first base. Germline trimming: 5 bases from V, 7 bases from J; junction bases outside gene matches: 9. This record belongs to a study of CD8+CD57+ T cells in acquired aplastic anemia (dated by TCRdb to the late 2010s). The study in broad terms: Extracted DNA from sorted CD4+ and CD8+ cells averaged approximately 3.4 ug, ranging from about 0.2 to 30 ug. Mean read counts for healthy donor samples were around 10 million for CD4+ cells and 11 million to 14 million for CD8+ cells. Points the paper makes about the study in general: Between patients and healthy controls, no significant difference in CD8+ Simpson's diversity was found (P=0.060). Although 25 to 30 CD8+ CDR3 sequences were shared by patients and controls, these sequences appeared highly expressed in patients and within the immunodominant clones of patients.

TCR repertoires of sorted CD4+ and CD8+ blood T cells from severe aplastic anemia patients and healthy subjects were deep-sequenced in the study. Ficoll-Paque density gradient centrifugation was used to isolate peripheral blood mononuclear cells. Before DNA extraction, CD4+ and CD8+ T cells were sorted with FACS or magnetic beads. Profiling of TCR beta VDJ combinations and CDR3 sequences used genomic DNA as the template. An Illumina HiSeq 2000 was used for TCR repertoire sequencing. Under the source paper's analysis protocol: Repertoire assessment relied on Simpson's diversity index, CDR3 size and DJ length profiles, and TRBV/TRBJ rearrangement plots. The immunodominant clone was defined as the most abundant DNA sequence in deep sequencing data. CDR3 amino acid sequences were screened for sharing across subjects and were compared with published repertoires and the VDJdb database. The public reads were quality trimmed at Q25 with fastp and then assembled into clones with MiXCR by TCRdb, keeping productive beta chains. Rows are unified per CDR3 protein, each entry keeping the most common DNA and genes. The V and J calls come from TCRdb's annotation, not from the publication. This sample comprises around 180,000 distinct CDR3 sequences, around 60% of them detected only once. Around 45% of the sample lies in the top ten.

The sequence derives from a human donor in good health. The chain is encoded by TRBV19 joined to TRBJ1-2; 8 nucleotides in the junction match TRBD1. The sample consisted of sorted CD4+, CD8+, or CD8+CD57+ T cells (not recorded which) from PBMCs. The CDR3 amino acid sequence is: CASSQDREFGGYTF. The sequence in DNA is TGTGCCAGTAGTCAGGACAGGGAGTTCGGTGGCTACACCTTC.